The 7 T cell receptor beta chains listed next were all sequenced from one sample in a study of cytomegalovirus exposure and HLA in healthy donors. The PCR ran on 60 Vbeta and 13 Jbeta primers. The table came from immunoSEQ multiplex PCR; TCRdb's copy has only in-frame clones and leaves some out. The repertoire has around 130,000 clones, approximately 88% of them found once; the top ten carry around 0.51%. The sample consisted of PBMCs. Every receptor here comes from a woman between 40 and 50 years old in good health and CMV-seronegative.

The chain couples TRBV7-3 to TRBJ2-2, with D possibly TRBD2 on 6 matching bases. The V and J ends lost 2 bases and 7 bases respectively, with 8 bases between them. Germline V gene sequence: CDR1 SGHTA, CDR2 FQGTGA. The CDR3 sequence is 13 residues long. The CDR3 DNA is TGTGCCAGCAGCTTAGGCGGGATCGGGGAGCTGTTTTTT. Its translation is CASSLGGIGELFF.

As for this clone: A read error may produce the germline difference seen at one junction end. The chain combines TRBV7-9 with TRBJ1-1; weak D call: TRBD1 (5 bases). CDR3 length: 12 amino acids. Germline V CDR1 and CDR2: SEHNR, FQNEAQ (reference sequence). CDR3 in amino acids: CSSSPGGAEAFF. CDR3 sequence (DNA): TGTTCCAGCAGCCCCGGGGGGGCTGAAGCTTTCTTT.

This chain uses TRBV28 with TRBJ2-7; 12 bases map to TRBD2. CDR3 length: 14 amino acids. V shed 6 bases, J shed 4 bases, and the junction held 4 bases outside the gene matches. CDR1 and CDR2 from the germline V gene are MDHEN and SYDVKM. The CDR3 DNA follows: TGTGCCAGCAGCACTAGCGGGGGGCTATACGAGCAGTACTTC. Protein product: CASSTSGGLYEQYF.

The rearrangement joins TRBV18 to TRBJ2-1; 8 nucleotides line up with TRBD1. Germline loops: CDR1 KGHSH, CDR2 LQKENI. The CDR3 is 13 residues long. Germline trimming cut 10 bases from V and 5 bases from J; bases unmatched to any gene: 7. This CDR3 reads CATGQGLNNEQFF. The CDR3 DNA sequence: TGTGCCACCGGACAGGGACTTAACAATGAGCAGTTCTTC.

There are a few counts of this clone. This sequence joins TRBV5-4 and TRBJ2-7; TRBD1 matches 11 bases. CDR1 is SGHNT, CDR2 YYREEE, per germline (reference sequence). Germline trimming cut 4 bases from V and 4 bases from J; bases unmatched to any gene: 7. The length of the CDR3 is 15 residues. CDR3 sequence: CASSPEDRGLYEQYF. CDR3 DNA: TGTGCCAGCAGCCCAGAGGACAGGGGGCTTTACGAGCAGTACTTC.

Here the CDR3 reads CASSEAGLVSYEQYF. The CDR3 nucleotides read TGTGCCAGCAGTGAAGCTGGACTAGTTTCCTACGAGCAGTACTTC. V is TRBV2 and J is TRBJ2-7; 7 bases line up with TRBD2. Germline lookup yields CDR1 SNHLY and CDR2 FYNNEI. V shed 0 bases and J 1 base; nucleotides not matched to a gene: 3. This CDR3 is built from 15 residues.

The rearrangement joins TRBV27 to TRBJ2-1; D call uncertain. The length of the CDR3 is 13 residues. CDR1 and CDR2 (germline): MNHEY, SMNVEV (reference sequence). V dropped 4 bases and J dropped 6 bases, with 10 bases sitting between them. The CDR3 loop reads CASSSRMSNEQFF. CDR3 coding DNA: TGTGCCAGCAGTTCCAGGATGAGCAATGAGCAGTTCTTC.